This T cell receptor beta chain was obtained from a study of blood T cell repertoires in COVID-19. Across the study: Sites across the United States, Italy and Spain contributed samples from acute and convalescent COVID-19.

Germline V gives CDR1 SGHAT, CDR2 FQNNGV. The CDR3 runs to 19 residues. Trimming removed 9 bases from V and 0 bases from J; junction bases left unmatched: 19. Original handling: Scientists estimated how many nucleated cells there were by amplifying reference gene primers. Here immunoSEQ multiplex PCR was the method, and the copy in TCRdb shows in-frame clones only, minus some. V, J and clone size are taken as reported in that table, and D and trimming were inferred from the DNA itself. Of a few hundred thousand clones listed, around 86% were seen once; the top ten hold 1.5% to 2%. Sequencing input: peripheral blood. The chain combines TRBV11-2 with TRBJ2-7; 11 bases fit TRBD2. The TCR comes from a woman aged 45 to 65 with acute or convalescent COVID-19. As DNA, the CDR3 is TGTGCCAGAACCACGGGACTAGCGGTTTATCACCGGAGCTCCTACGAGCAGTACTTC. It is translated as CARTTGLAVYHRSSYEQYF.